This record looks at one TCR beta chain sequence and its context. Using the 5' RACE reads, TCRdb records one entry per CDR3 protein without DNA. The table for this sample gives about 390,000 distinct CDR3 sequences. The data were taken from a study of T cells expressing NK-cell markers. Study-level background: Underlying the TCR beta repertoires were sorted CD3+CD56+NKG2C+, CD3+CD56+NKG2C- and CD3+CD56-NKG2C+ T cells.

The CDR3 totals 14 residues. Germline lookup yields CDR1 MNHEY and CDR2 SMNVEV (reference sequence). The chain joins TRBV27 to TRBJ2-3; the TCRdb call, TRBD2, lacks DNA for checking. The TCR comes from a woman aged 45-59 years in good health. Material for sequencing was blood T cells: a sorted CD56 or NKG2C T cell subset, CD4+ or CD8+ T cells, or bulk PBMC T cells (not recorded which). The CDR3 loop is CATALAGDTDTQYF.